The clone carrying this T cell receptor beta chain turned up a few times. The antigen is not known. Unique molecular identifiers were built into the TCRbeta library. From the PCR reads, TCRdb called clonotypes with MiXCR, one entry per CDR3 protein. The sample lists hundreds of thousands of distinct CDR3 sequences; roughly 13% were seen once. This sample is part of a study of T-cell reconstitution after alpha-beta-depleted transplantation in children. The CDR3 has 19 amino acids. CDR1 is LNHNV and CDR2 is YYDKDF in the germline V gene (reference sequence). The V end lost 5 bases, the J end lost 3 bases, and 29 bases lay between the germline ends. The study, taken as a whole, reports: A year had passed since transplant, and T-cell counts and diversity by then came mostly from newly produced T cells. High day-60 TCRbeta diversity in some patients came from surviving recipient T cells and thymic progenitors.

This material consisted of PBMCs, mostly from graft donor cells, taken 360 days after TCRalphabeta/CD19-depleted stem cell transplant. V usage is TRBV15 and J usage is TRBJ2-7, with D possibly TRBD2 on 6 matching bases. This TCR came from a male patient aged 10 to 17 who had a stem cell transplant for acute myeloid leukemia, so the T cells may come from the graft donor. The CDR3 reads CATSGDFGIGAGMVYEQYF. In nucleotides, the CDR3 is TGTGCCACCAGCGGGGACTTCGGGATAGGAGCCGGTATGGTCTACGAGCAGTACTTC.